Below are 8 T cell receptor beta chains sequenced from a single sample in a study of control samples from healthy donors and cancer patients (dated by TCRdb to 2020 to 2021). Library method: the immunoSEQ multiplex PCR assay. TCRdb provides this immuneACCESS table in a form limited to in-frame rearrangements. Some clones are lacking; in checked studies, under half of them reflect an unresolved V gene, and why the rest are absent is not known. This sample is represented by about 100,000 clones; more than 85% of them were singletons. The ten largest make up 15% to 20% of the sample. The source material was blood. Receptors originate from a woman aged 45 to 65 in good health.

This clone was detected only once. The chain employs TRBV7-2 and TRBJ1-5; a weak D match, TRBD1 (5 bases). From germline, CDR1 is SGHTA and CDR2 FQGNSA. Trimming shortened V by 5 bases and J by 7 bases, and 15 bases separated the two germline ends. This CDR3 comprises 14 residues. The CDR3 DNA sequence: TGTGCCAGCAGCAACACGCCGGGGGTCCAGCCCCAGCATTTT. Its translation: CASSNTPGVQPQHF.

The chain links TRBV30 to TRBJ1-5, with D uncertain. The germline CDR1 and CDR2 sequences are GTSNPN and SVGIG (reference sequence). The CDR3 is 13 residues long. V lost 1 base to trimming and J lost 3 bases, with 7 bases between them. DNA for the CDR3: TGTGCCTGGAGTGGCAGTTACAATCAGCCCCAGCATTTT. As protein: CAWSGSYNQPQHF.

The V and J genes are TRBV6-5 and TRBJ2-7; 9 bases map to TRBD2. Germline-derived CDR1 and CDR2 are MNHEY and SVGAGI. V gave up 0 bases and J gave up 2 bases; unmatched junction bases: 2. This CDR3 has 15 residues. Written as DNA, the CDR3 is TGTGCCAGCAGTTACTCTGCGGGAGGGGCCTACGAGCAGTACGTC. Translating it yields CASSYSAGGAYEQYV.

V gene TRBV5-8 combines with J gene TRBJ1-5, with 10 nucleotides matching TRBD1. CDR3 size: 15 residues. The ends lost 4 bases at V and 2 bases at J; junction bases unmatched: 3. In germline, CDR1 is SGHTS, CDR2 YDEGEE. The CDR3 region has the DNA TGTGCCAGCAGCATCGGACAGGGGGGCAATCAGCCCCAGCATTTT. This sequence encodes CASSIGQGGNQPQHF.

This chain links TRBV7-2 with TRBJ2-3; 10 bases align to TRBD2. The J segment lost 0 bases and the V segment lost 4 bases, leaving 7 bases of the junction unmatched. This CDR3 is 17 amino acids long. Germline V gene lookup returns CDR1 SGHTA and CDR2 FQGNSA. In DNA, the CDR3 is TGTGCCAGCAGCTCTCCTCCGGGACTAGCGAGCACAGATACGCAGTATTTT. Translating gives CASSSPPGLASTDTQYF.

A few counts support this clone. CDR3 nucleotides: TGTGCCAGCAGTTACCCGAGGGAAAATCAGCCCCAGCATTTT. Protein sequence: CASSYPRENQPQHF. The J gene is TRBJ1-5, the V gene TRBV6-6; D gene unclear. The CDR3 length is 14 residues. V lost 2 bases to trimming and J lost 4 bases, with 9 bases between them. Germline values: CDR1 MNHNY, CDR2 SVGAGI (reference sequence).

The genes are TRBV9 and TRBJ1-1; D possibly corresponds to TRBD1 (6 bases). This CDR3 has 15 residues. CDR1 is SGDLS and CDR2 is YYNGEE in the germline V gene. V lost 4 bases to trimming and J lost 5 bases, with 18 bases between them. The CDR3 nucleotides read TGTGCCAGCAGCCCGACGACAGGTTCAACTACTGAAGCTTTCTTT. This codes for CASSPTTGSTTEAFF.

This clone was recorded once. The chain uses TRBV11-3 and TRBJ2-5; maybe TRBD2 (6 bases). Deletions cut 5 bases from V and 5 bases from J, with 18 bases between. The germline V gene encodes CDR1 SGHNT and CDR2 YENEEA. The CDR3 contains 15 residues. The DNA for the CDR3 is TGTGCCAGCAGCCGGGGACTCGCCGCCAGGGAGACCCAGTACTTC. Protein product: CASSRGLAARETQYF.